This T cell receptor (beta chain) was found in a study of a mutant IDH1 vaccine in newly diagnosed glioma. Sample time point: week 35, safety follow-up. In the vaccine, a single dose held 300 ug of the mutant IDH1 20-mer peptide, along with topical imiquimod. This clone was counted only a few times. What it binds is not known. Sequencing used immunoSEQ multiplex PCR; TCRdb keeps in-frame clones, though not all of them. This table has about 50,000 clones, around 80% appearing once. V was trimmed by 2 bases and J by 2 bases, leaving 8 bases between them. This CDR3 comprises 14 residues. Germline loops: CDR1 LNHDA, CDR2 SQIVND (reference sequence).

The receptor was derived from a man between 40 and 49 years old with glioma. This chain joins TRBV19 and TRBJ2-3, with D hard to call. The input for sequencing was PBMCs, taken from a glioma patient whose treatment included an IDH1 peptide vaccine. The CDR3 reads CASSINPDTDTQYF. In DNA, the CDR3 is TGTGCCAGTAGTATAAACCCCGACACAGATACGCAGTATTTT.